The 14 T cell receptor beta chains below were found in one sample sequenced in a study of T cells expressing NK-cell markers. Reprocessing the 5' RACE reads, TCRdb reports a single entry for every CDR3 protein and omits DNA. The sample totals roughly 3,200 distinct CDR3 sequences. Sequencing was performed on blood T cells: a sorted CD56 or NKG2C T cell subset, CD4+ or CD8+ T cells, or bulk PBMC T cells (not recorded which). These receptors all stem from a woman aged 18-29 years in good health.

Frequency places this clonotype as medium-sized. V gene TRBV10-3 combines with J gene TRBJ2-7; the D gene TCRdb calls, TRBD1, cannot be checked with no DNA. Germline V lookup: CDR1 ENHRY, CDR2 SYGVKD. CDR3 size: 18 residues. CDR3 region: CAISGTEGLSKGNYEQYF.

This chain uses TRBV6-4 with TRBJ2-1. The CDR3 is 15 amino acids. Germline V gene data show CDR1 as MRHNA and CDR2 as SNTAGT. This CDR3 is CASSPNEASYNEQFF.

The V gene is TRBV6-4, the J gene TRBJ2-2; the D call of TRBD1 rests on TCRdb alone, since no DNA is present to check it. Germline-derived CDR1 and CDR2 are MRHNA and SNTAGT. The CDR3 spans 16 residues. This CDR3 reads CASSDSGTGPTGELFF.

This clonotype is medium-sized by frequency. This chain joins TRBV25-1 and TRBJ1-1. Germline V gene data show CDR1 as MGHDK and CDR2 as SYGVNS. CDR3 length: 12 amino acids. The CDR3 sequence: CASRDADTEAFF.

The rearrangement joins TRBV6-4 to TRBJ2-3; TCRdb gives TRBD2 as the D gene, but with no DNA this cannot be confirmed. The CDR3 totals 15 residues. Germline V lookup: CDR1 MRHNA, CDR2 SNTAGT. CDR3: CASSVGSGDTDTQYF.

This chain joins TRBV6-2 or TRBV6-3 and TRBJ2-3; TCRdb gives TRBD1 as the D gene, but with no DNA this cannot be confirmed. The CDR3 has 15 amino acids. CDR1 is MNHEY, CDR2 SVGEGT, per germline. The CDR3 loop is CASSYSTSGADTQYF.

The chain links TRBV7-9 to TRBJ2-7; checking the TCRdb D call of TRBD1 is not possible without DNA. Per the germline V gene, CDR1 is SEHNR and CDR2 is FQNEAQ (reference sequence). The CDR3 covers 14 residues. The CDR3 loop reads CASSLGDRGREQYF.

V gene TRBV4-3 combines with J gene TRBJ2-3; as DNA is missing, the TRBD2 call by TCRdb cannot be tested. CDR3 length equals 17 residues. The germline gives CDR1 LGHNA, CDR2 YSLEER. The CDR3 spells CASSQGTSFGNTDTQYF.

The J gene is TRBJ1-2, the V gene TRBV4-3; the D call of TRBD1 rests on TCRdb alone, since no DNA is present to check it. The CDR3 runs to 15 residues. Germline V gene sequence: CDR1 LGHNA, CDR2 YSLEER. CDR3 sequence: CASSQVVGDHYGYTF.

This clonotype is classed as medium-sized by frequency. The chain employs TRBV6-4 and TRBJ1-1. The CDR3 totals 13 residues. Germline V gene data show CDR1 as MRHNA and CDR2 as SNTAGT. CDR3 in amino acids: CASSQSGSTEAFF.

This clonotype ranks as medium-sized (0.01 to 0.1%) in terms of frequency. The genes are TRBV6-2 or TRBV6-3 and TRBJ2-2; absent DNA, TCRdb's TRBD1 call cannot be checked. The germline V gene has CDR1 MNHEY and CDR2 SVGEGT. CDR3 size: 15 residues. The CDR3 here is CASSYGTGETGELFF.

This chain joins TRBV2 and TRBJ1-5. The length of the CDR3 is 14 residues. CDR1 is SNHLY, CDR2 FYNNEI, per germline. This CDR3 is CASSEQSSDQPQHF.

The chain recombines TRBV3-1 with TRBJ1-5. CDR3 length: 15 amino acids. Germline lookup yields CDR1 LGHDT and CDR2 YNNKEL (reference sequence). CDR3 in amino acids: CASSQTIDRGFPQHF. Full variable domain (rest looked up from reference TRBV3-1 and TRBJ1-5): DTAVSQTPKYLVTQMGNDKSIKCEQNLGHDTMYWYKQDSKKFLKIMFSYNNKELIINETVPNRFSPKSPDKAHLNLHINSLELGDSAVYFCASSQTIDRGFPQHFGDGTRLSIL.

The chain has TRBV20-1 and TRBJ2-1; TCRdb reports TRBD2, a call that lacks DNA to check it against. The CDR3 has 14 amino acids. Germline V gene sequence: CDR1 DFQATT, CDR2 SNEGSKA (reference sequence). The CDR3 region is CSATALAVLNEQFF.